This entry lists 29 T cell receptor beta chains sequenced from one sample in a study of T cell responses to AZD1222 COVID-19 vaccine. Data came from immunoSEQ multiplex PCR; TCRdb stores just in-frame clones and leaves some out. The sample holds 95,000 to 150,000 clones, around 90% seen once. Source: peripheral blood, taken on day 0 of AZD1222 vaccination. These receptors all come from an adult in good health.

This clone was recorded a few times. The chain joins TRBV5-1 to TRBJ1-4; 7 bases align to TRBD1. The CDR3 extends over 14 amino acids. Germline V gene data show CDR1 as SGHRS and CDR2 as YFSETQ. V lost 2 bases, J lost 5 bases, and 3 bases stayed unmatched. The CDR3 bases are TGCGCCAGCAGCTTCGGGACAGTGAATGAAAAACTGTTTTTT. It specifies CASSFGTVNEKLFF.

The genes are TRBV7-9 and TRBJ1-2; the match to TRBD1 covers 8 bases. The V gene's germline CDR1 is SEHNR and CDR2 FQNEAQ (reference sequence). With 2 bases clipped from V and 2 bases from J, the junction kept 7 bases outside the gene matches. CDR3 size: 16 residues. The CDR3 region is CASSLLPGGSNYGYTF. The DNA for the CDR3 is TGTGCCAGCAGCTTACTTCCAGGGGGCAGCAACTATGGCTACACCTTC.

The rearrangement joins TRBV6-6 to TRBJ2-7; tentatively, D is TRBD2 (6 bases). This CDR3 is 14 amino acids long. Deletions cut 7 bases from V and 4 bases from J, with 17 bases between. CDR1 and CDR2 from the germline V gene are MNHNY and SVGAGI (reference sequence). CDR3: CASTGRTIPYEQYF. As DNA, the CDR3 is TGTGCCAGCACTGGGAGGACGATACCTTACGAGCAGTACTTC.

This clone was seen a handful of times. The rearrangement joins TRBV4-3 to TRBJ1-6; the D is unclear. From germline, CDR1 is LGHNA and CDR2 YSLEER. The CDR3 is 17 amino acids. The V end was cut by 0 bases, the J end by 5 bases, with 14 bases between. The CDR3, as DNA: TGCGCCAGCAGCCAAGATGAGATAAAGGGCCATAATTCACCCCTCCACTTT. It codes for CASSQDEIKGHNSPLHF.

This clone turned up a few times. V and J are TRBV4-3 and TRBJ1-2; the D gene is possibly TRBD1 (6 bases). The CDR3 consists of 15 residues. Germline V gene lookup returns CDR1 LGHNA and CDR2 YSLEER. Trimming shortened V by 4 bases and J by 0 bases, and 12 bases separated the two germline ends. The CDR3 reads CASSRDTGTNYGYTF. CDR3 sequence (DNA): TGCGCCAGCAGCCGGGACACAGGGACTAACTATGGCTACACCTTC.

This clone has only a few counts. In DNA, the CDR3 is TGTGCCAGCAGTGGGGACGGACGAATTGGCGGTGAAGCTTTCTTT. It is translated as CASSGDGRIGGEAFF. The chain uses TRBV2 and TRBJ1-1; TRBD1 is a possible D gene (5 bases). V was pared by 4 bases and J by 7 bases, with 19 bases between. In germline, CDR1 is SNHLY, CDR2 FYNNEI. The CDR3 runs to 15 residues. The variable domain in full, completed from reference TRBV2 and TRBJ1-1, reads EPEVTQTPSHQVTQMGQEVILRCVPISNHLYFYWYRQILGQKVEFLVSFYNNEISEKSEIFDDQFSVERPDGSNFTLKIRSTKLEDSAMYFCASSGDGRIGGEAFFGQGTRLTVV.

The chain has TRBV14 and TRBJ2-1; no clear D gene. Germline CDR1 is SGHDN and CDR2 is FVKESK. V was shortened by 4 bases and J by 6 bases, with 10 bases between the two germline ends. This CDR3 comprises 13 residues. CDR3 sequence: CASSPRALNEQFF. The DNA of the CDR3 is TGTGCCAGCAGCCCTCGAGCGCTCAATGAGCAGTTCTTC.

The chain links TRBV6-5 to TRBJ1-2; a weak D match, TRBD1 (5 bases). CDR1 is MNHEY and CDR2 is SVGAGI in the germline V gene. This CDR3 has 12 amino acids. With 6 bases removed from V and 8 bases from J, the gap between germline ends came to 13 bases. This CDR3 is CASRGERKGYTF. In DNA form, the CDR3 reads TGTGCCAGCAGGGGGGAACGGAAGGGCTACACCTTC.

V and J are TRBV27 and TRBJ1-2; 8 bases align to TRBD1. CDR3 length equals 16 residues. Losses at the gene ends were 5 bases for V and 6 bases for J; bases not matched to a gene: 14. Germline V CDR1 and CDR2: MNHEY, SMNVEV (reference sequence). The CDR3 region has the DNA TGTGCCAGCAGTCACCTGGACAGGGAAGTCCGGAATGGCTACACCTTC. Its translation is CASSHLDREVRNGYTF.

The genes are TRBV5-1 and TRBJ1-1, with D possibly TRBD1 on 5 matching bases. Germline V gene sequence: CDR1 SGHRS, CDR2 YFSETQ. The germline V and J ends were trimmed by 4 bases and 6 bases, with 10 bases remaining between them. The CDR3 is 12 residues long. In DNA form, the CDR3 reads TGCGCCAGCAGCCCTGGGGGGTCTGAAGCTTTCTTT. It translates to CASSPGGSEAFF.

V usage is TRBV3-1 (or the pseudogene TRBV3-2) and J usage is TRBJ1-1; weak D call: TRBD1 (6 bases). The ends were cut back, 5 bases at V and 5 bases at J, with 15 bases in the middle. From germline, CDR1 is LGHDT and CDR2 YNNKEL (reference sequence). The CDR3 sequence is 14 residues long. The CDR3 protein is CASSKQGGRTEAFF. In nucleotides, the CDR3 is TGTGCCAGCAGCAAACAGGGAGGGCGGACTGAAGCTTTCTTT.

The CDR3 here is CASNEGTAGTQYF. Here the CDR3 DNA reads TGTGCCAGCAACGAGGGGACGGCGGGTACGCAGTATTTT. V and J are TRBV2 and TRBJ2-3; the D gene could be TRBD1 or TRBD2 (5 bases each). CDR1 is SNHLY and CDR2 is FYNNEI in the germline V gene. V lost 7 bases to trimming and J lost 8 bases, with 16 bases between them. The CDR3 extends over 13 amino acids.

The chain has TRBV29-1 and TRBJ2-2, with 8 positions matching TRBD1. J gave up 3 bases and V 6 bases, and 6 bases lay outside the gene matches. This CDR3 contains 14 residues. The germline gives CDR1 SQVTM, CDR2 ANQGSEA. Written as DNA, the CDR3 is TGCAGCGTAAGACAGGGGTTCGACACCGGGGAGCTGTTTTTT. It encodes CSVRQGFDTGELFF.

This rearrangement joins TRBV27 to TRBJ1-5, with 12 bases that match TRBD1. This CDR3 region has 15 residues. V dropped 5 bases and J dropped 5; count of bases not matched to a gene: 4. Germline V gives CDR1 MNHEY, CDR2 SMNVEV (reference sequence). The CDR3 nucleotides are TGTGCCAGCAGTCCCGGGACAGGGGGCTATCAGCCCCAGCATTTT. It specifies CASSPGTGGYQPQHF.

V and J are TRBV2 and TRBJ1-2; TRBD1 might be the D (6 bases). V lost 2 bases and J lost 9, with 16 bases in between. This CDR3 is 14 amino acids long. Germline V CDR1 and CDR2: SNHLY, FYNNEI. The CDR3 protein is CASSERTAGERYTF. The DNA for the CDR3 is TGTGCCAGCAGTGAAAGGACAGCAGGGGAACGCTACACCTTC.

The chain recombines TRBV5-6 with TRBJ1-2; no reliable D call. The germline V gene has CDR1 SGHDT and CDR2 YYEEEE. Trimming cost V 1 base and J 2 bases, with 9 bases left between them. The CDR3 consists of 14 residues. CDR3 sequence (DNA): TGTGCCAGCAGCTTGATTGGGCAGAACTATGGCTACACCTTC. Amino acid sequence: CASSLIGQNYGYTF. Drawing the rest from reference TRBV5-6 and TRBJ1-2, the complete variable domain is DAGVTQSPTHLIKTRGQQVTLRCSPKSGHDTVSWYQQALGQGPQFIFQYYEEEERQRGNFPDRFSGHQFPNYSSELNVNALLLGDSALYLCASSLIGQNYGYTFGSGTRLTVV.

There are a few counts of this clone. This rearrangement joins TRBV5-4 to TRBJ1-2; 7 bases agree with TRBD1. V lost 3 bases and J lost 4; bases outside the gene matches: 15. In germline, CDR1 is SGHNT, CDR2 YYREEE (reference sequence). CDR3 length: 17 residues. CDR3 bases: TGTGCCAGCAGCTCGGGAGCGACAGGGCCCATGCTCTATGGCTACACCTTC. Residues: CASSSGATGPMLYGYTF.

In this sample, this clone turned up once. V is TRBV5-1 and J is TRBJ1-6; TRBD1 agrees at 7 bases. CDR1 and CDR2 from the germline V gene are SGHRS and YFSETQ. The V gene end was trimmed by 4 bases and the J gene end by 9 bases; junction bases not matched to a gene: 16. CDR3 size: 17 residues. CDR3 in amino acids: CASSRDWLDRVASPLHF. CDR3 DNA sequence: TGCGCCAGCAGCCGAGACTGGTTAGACAGGGTAGCTTCACCCCTCCACTTT.

This chain uses TRBV2 with TRBJ2-1, with 13 bases fitting TRBD2. This CDR3 spans 18 amino acids. J was trimmed by 2 bases and V by 4 bases; bases with no gene match: 8. CDR1 is SNHLY, CDR2 FYNNEI, per germline. The CDR3 DNA reads as TGTGCCAGCAGTGGACCGGGACTAGCGGGACTACCCTACAATGAGCAGTTCTTC. It is translated as CASSGPGLAGLPYNEQFF.

The rearrangement links TRBV6-2 or TRBV6-3 to TRBJ2-1; 8 bases are a match to TRBD1. This CDR3 is built from 14 residues. Unmatched junction bases numbered 6, after V lost 4 bases and J lost 7 bases. Germline-derived CDR1 and CDR2 are MNHEY and SVGEGT. The CDR3 region is CASSSGTGVNEQFF. The CDR3 bases are TGTGCCAGCAGTTCCGGGACAGGTGTAAATGAGCAGTTCTTC.

V usage is TRBV5-4 and J usage is TRBJ1-2, with D unresolved. V dropped 1 base and J dropped 7 bases, with 20 bases sitting between them. Germline V gene data show CDR1 as SGHNT and CDR2 as YYREEE (reference sequence). This CDR3 is 16 amino acids long. CDR3 DNA: TGTGCCAGCAGCTTGAACGTTGAGTCCCTTTCACGTGGCTACACCTTC. Encoded protein: CASSLNVESLSRGYTF.

This chain connects TRBV7-9 to TRBJ1-5; D might be TRBD1 (5 bases). Germline V lookup: CDR1 SEHNR, CDR2 FQNEAQ (reference sequence). CDR3 length: 13 amino acids. V shed 5 bases and J shed 9 bases, with 14 bases lying between them. CDR3 protein: CASSPGAGGPQHF. The CDR3 DNA is TGTGCCAGCAGCCCCGGGGCGGGGGGGCCCCAGCATTTT. The full variable domain, in which reference TRBV7-9 and TRBJ1-5 provide the parts outside the CDR3, is DTGVSQNPRHKITKRGQNVTFRCDPISEHNRLYWYRQTLGQGPEFLTYFQNEAQLEKSRLLSDRFSAERPKGSFSTLEIQRTEQGDSAMYLCASSPGAGGPQHFGDGTRLSIL.

As regards this clone: The germline gene is not matched at one end of the junction; a read error may be the cause. The rearrangement joins TRBV29-1 to TRBJ2-7, with D possibly TRBD1 on 5 matching bases. This CDR3 spans 12 amino acids. The V gene's germline CDR1 is SQVTM and CDR2 ANQGSEA. The chain's CDR3 is CSVEDSGYEQYF. CDR3 nucleotides: TGCAGCGTAGAAGACAGTGGCTACGAGCAGTACTTC.

The J gene is TRBJ1-5, the V gene TRBV19; weak D call: TRBD1 (5 bases). Trimming left V 7 bases short and J 9 bases short, with 19 bases between. The V gene's germline CDR1 is LNHDA and CDR2 SQIVND (reference sequence). The CDR3 spans 14 residues. This CDR3 is CASTTLGDLGPQHF. CDR3 sequence (DNA): TGTGCCAGTACTACCCTCGGGGACTTGGGGCCCCAGCATTTT.

The V gene is TRBV7-9, the J gene TRBJ2-1, with D unclear. The germline V and J ends were trimmed by 5 bases and 2 bases, with 10 bases remaining between them. The CDR3 runs 14 residues. Germline V gives CDR1 SEHNR, CDR2 FQNEAQ (reference sequence). The CDR3 nucleotides read TGTGCCAGCAGCCCGCTAGAGCCCTACAATGAGCAGTTCTTC. Translation: CASSPLEPYNEQFF.

This chain connects TRBV6-4 to TRBJ1-4, with TRBD1 as a possible D gene (5 bases). The V end lost 2 bases, the J end lost 6 bases, and 7 bases lay between the germline ends. CDR1 is MRHNA, CDR2 SNTAGT, per germline. The CDR3 totals 13 residues. The CDR3 DNA reads as TGTGCCAGCAGTGACAGGGGACATGAAAAACTGTTTTTT. It specifies CASSDRGHEKLFF.

This rearrangement joins TRBV9 to TRBJ2-7; 11 bases agree with TRBD2. After removal of 0 bases from V and 4 bases from J, the junction contained 6 bases not matched to a gene. There are 16 residues in the CDR3. Germline CDR1 reads SGDLS; CDR2 reads YYNGEE. The CDR3 spells CASSVGLAGGFYEQYF. The CDR3 DNA reads TGTGCCAGCAGCGTAGGTCTAGCGGGGGGATTTTACGAGCAGTACTTC.

The genes are TRBV2 and TRBJ1-5; no clear D gene. Per the germline V gene, CDR1 is SNHLY and CDR2 is FYNNEI. Trimming removed 4 bases at V and 0 bases at J, with 7 bases between. The CDR3 totals 14 residues. CDR3 nucleotide sequence: TGTGCCAGCAGTGCTCAGGATAGCAATCAGCCCCAGCATTTT. Its translation is CASSAQDSNQPQHF. Drawing the rest from reference TRBV2 and TRBJ1-5, the complete variable domain is EPEVTQTPSHQVTQMGQEVILRCVPISNHLYFYWYRQILGQKVEFLVSFYNNEISEKSEIFDDQFSVERPDGSNFTLKIRSTKLEDSAMYFCASSAQDSNQPQHFGDGTRLSIL.

The chain links TRBV6-1 to TRBJ1-1; D is unclear. Germline CDR1 reads MNHNS; CDR2 reads SASEGT. V was clipped by 1 base and J by 5 bases, with 14 bases between them. CDR3 length: 15 amino acids. This CDR3 reads CASSEGGFGRTEAFF. In DNA, the CDR3 is TGTGCCAGCAGTGAAGGGGGATTTGGGCGTACTGAAGCTTTCTTT.